One and the same sample provided the 7 T cell receptor beta chains below, sequenced in a study of blood T cell repertoires in COVID-19 (dated by TCRdb to 2020 to 2022). To prepare the library, the immunoSEQ multiplex PCR assay was applied. In TCRdb, the immuneACCESS table is reduced to in-frame sequences with V and J assigned. These tables do not hold every clone; where another copy was compared, an unresolved V gene accounts for under half, and the others remain unexplained. The sample table lists tens of thousands of clones, roughly 87% of them with a count of one. Approximately 20% of the sample belongs to the ten largest clones. The sequenced sample was peripheral blood. These receptors were collected from a woman of 80 years or more with COVID-19, enrolled during active disease.

The genes are TRBV3-1 (or the pseudogene TRBV3-2) and TRBJ2-7; no firm D call. The ends were cut back, 4 bases at V and 2 bases at J, with 18 bases in the middle. CDR3 length: 16 residues. CDR1 is LGHDT and CDR2 is YNNKEL in the germline V gene (reference sequence). CDR3 coding DNA: TGTGCCAGCAGCCCATTCAACGACATCCAGGCCTACGAGCAGTACTTC. It is translated as CASSPFNDIQAYEQYF.

The CDR3 spells CASRAGNTEAFF. The DNA for the CDR3 is TGTGCCAGCAGGGCAGGGAACACTGAAGCTTTCTTT. This chain joins TRBV12-3 or TRBV12-4 and TRBJ1-1; D gene unclear. V lost 6 bases, J lost 1 base, and 6 bases lay in between. The CDR3 extends over 12 amino acids.

The rearrangement joins TRBV19 to TRBJ2-1, with D possibly being TRBD1 (5 bases). CDR1 and CDR2 from the germline V gene are LNHDA and SQIVND (reference sequence). The CDR3 is 15 residues long. The V and J ends lost 7 bases and 4 bases respectively, with 17 bases between them. As DNA, the CDR3 is TGTGCCAGTACTGACAATGGGGCTCAATACAATGAGCAGTTCTTC. This codes for CASTDNGAQYNEQFF.

This rearrangement joins TRBV5-1 to TRBJ1-1; 8 nucleotides match TRBD1. Germline assignment: CDR1 SGHRS and CDR2 YFSETQ. V lost 8 bases and J lost 1; bases outside the gene matches: 7. CDR3 length equals 14 residues. The CDR3 coding sequence is TGCGCCAGTGGTCAGGGGGCATCGAACACTGAAGCTTTCTTT. Translation gives CASGQGASNTEAFF.

This chain connects TRBV2 to TRBJ2-1, with TRBD2 identical over 12 bases. The CDR3 runs to 15 residues. The germline V gene encodes CDR1 SNHLY and CDR2 FYNNEI. V trimming: 3 bases; J trimming: 8 bases; junction bases outside the gene matches: 5. CDR3 in DNA: TGTGCCAGCAGTGAGCTAGCGGGGGGGCGAGATGAGCAGTTCTTC. Its translation: CASSELAGGRDEQFF.

The chain employs TRBV5-1 and TRBJ2-3; D remains unclear. This CDR3 is built from 14 residues. Germline V gene data show CDR1 as SGHRS and CDR2 as YFSETQ. Deletions cut 0 bases from V and 2 bases from J, with 7 bases between. CDR3 nucleotides: TGCGCCAGCAGCTTGGCCGTAGTCACAGATACGCAGTATTTT. It is translated as CASSLAVVTDTQYF. The entire variable domain, with the rest obtained from reference TRBV5-1 and TRBJ2-3, is as follows: KAGVTQTPRYLIKTRGQQVTLSCSPISGHRSVSWYQQTPGQGLQFLFEYFSETQRNKGNFPGRFSGRQFSNSRSEMNVSTLELGDSALYLCASSLAVVTDTQYFGPGTRLTVL.

The chain joins TRBV6-6 to TRBJ1-4; TRBD1 might be the D (6 bases). This CDR3 is 15 amino acids long. The germline V gene has CDR1 MNHNY and CDR2 SVGAGI (reference sequence). V gave up 6 bases and J gave up 0 bases, with 11 bases separating them. For the CDR3, the DNA is TGTGCCAGCAGGAGTACAGGGTCAACTAATGAAAAACTGTTTTTT. Amino acid sequence: CASRSTGSTNEKLFF.